The 22 T cell receptor beta chains listed next were all sequenced from one sample in a study of shared clonotypes between healthy human individuals. Selected positively for CCR7 and CD45RO-negative, naive CD8 cells excluded terminally differentiated effector memory CD45RA+ cells. TCRdb's copy holds only in-frame clones and misses some; the assay was immunoSEQ multiplex PCR. The sample includes under 700,000 clones, approximately 95% seen only once; the top ten take approximately 0.11%. Sequencing was performed on naive CD8+ T cells sorted from blood. These receptors were taken from a woman in her thirties in good health.

Notes on this clone: The sample carries other DNA sequences with the same CDR3. V usage is TRBV6-5 and J usage is TRBJ2-7; D call uncertain. Germline CDR1 and CDR2: MNHEY and SVGAGI. With 0 bases removed from V and 0 bases from J, the gap between germline ends came to 3 bases. The CDR3 runs to 13 residues. As DNA, the CDR3 is TGTGCCAGCAGTTACTCGGGCTCCTACGAGCAGTACTTC. Its translation: CASSYSGSYEQYF.

The J gene is TRBJ1-2, the V gene TRBV6-5; no clear D. The V end was cut by 0 bases, the J end by 3 bases, with 8 bases between. This CDR3 comprises 14 residues. CDR1 is MNHEY and CDR2 is SVGAGI in the germline V gene. DNA of the CDR3: TGTGCCAGCAGTTACTCATCGGTTTACTATGGCTACACCTTC. As protein: CASSYSSVYYGYTF.

About this clone itself: At the DNA level, this CDR3 is encoded by other sequences in the same sample as well. The V call is TRBV5-6, the J call TRBJ1-3; D is unresolved. CDR1 SGHDT and CDR2 YYEEEE come from the germline V gene. This CDR3 contains 14 residues. V lost 0 bases and J 0 bases, leaving 4 bases between the germline ends. The CDR3 region has the DNA TGTGCCAGCAGCTTGGGCGACTCTGGAAACACCATATATTTT. As protein: CASSLGDSGNTIYF. The full variable domain, its missing parts supplied by reference TRBV5-6 and TRBJ1-3, is DAGVTQSPTHLIKTRGQQVTLRCSPKSGHDTVSWYQQALGQGPQFIFQYYEEEERQRGNFPDRFSGHQFPNYSSELNVNALLLGDSALYLCASSLGDSGNTIYFGEGSWLTVV.

This clone is a singleton in its sample. The DNA of the CDR3 is TGTGCCAGCAGCCAGGGACTAGCGGTCGCCAAAAACATTCAGTACTTC. Amino acid sequence: CASSQGLAVAKNIQYF. The chain is built from TRBV5-4 and TRBJ2-4, with 11 bases matching TRBD2. V lost 4 bases and J lost 1; bases outside the gene matches: 4. CDR1 and CDR2 from the germline V gene are SGHNT and YYREEE (reference sequence). This CDR3 is 16 amino acids long.

CDR3 coding DNA: TGTGCCACCAGCCCCTCCCCGGGAGGCGAGCAGTACTTC. This sequence encodes CATSPSPGGEQYF. The chain is built from TRBV15 and TRBJ2-7; 7 bases line up with TRBD2. CDR1 is LNHNV and CDR2 is YYDKDF in the germline V gene (reference sequence). V was pared by 5 bases and J by 6 bases, with 7 bases of the junction left unmatched. The CDR3 contains 13 residues.

The chain links TRBV11-1 to TRBJ1-4; TRBD1 is a possible D gene (5 bases). This CDR3 is built from 16 residues. CDR1 is SGHAT, CDR2 FQDESV, per germline (reference sequence). With 4 bases removed from V and 4 bases from J, the gap between germline ends came to 16 bases. The CDR3 sequence is CASSSSFMDINEKLFF. The CDR3 DNA is TGTGCCAGCAGCTCAAGCTTCATGGACATTAATGAAAAACTGTTTTTT.

The chain joins TRBV7-8 to TRBJ2-7; the D call may be TRBD1 or TRBD2 (5 bases each). CDR1 and CDR2 (germline): SGHVS, FQNEAQ. The CDR3 runs to 16 residues. V was clipped by 1 base and J by 5 bases, with 18 bases between them. The CDR3 bases are TGTGCCAGCAGCTTAGGGGTCGTGGGGGTAGTAGACGAGCAGTACTTC. It yields the protein CASSLGVVGVVDEQYF.

V usage is TRBV27 and J usage is TRBJ2-1, with 11 positions matching TRBD2. The junction had 16 bases not matched to a gene; V was cut back by 4 bases and J by 8 bases. Germline CDR1 MNHEY, CDR2 SMNVEV (reference sequence). CDR3 length: 18 residues. The CDR3 spells CASSSDFRFSGRAHEQFF. Written as DNA, the CDR3 is TGTGCCAGCAGTTCCGATTTCCGCTTTAGCGGGAGGGCCCATGAGCAGTTCTTC.

The J gene is TRBJ1-3, the V gene TRBV6-1; 7 bases are a match to TRBD1. The CDR3 runs 14 residues. Germline assignment: CDR1 MNHNS and CDR2 SASEGT. J lost 7 bases, V lost 3 bases, and 6 bases had no gene match. The CDR3 region is CASSEGTVGNTIYF. CDR3 DNA sequence: TGTGCCAGCAGTGAGGGGACAGTTGGGAACACCATATATTTT.

J is TRBJ1-4 and V is TRBV9; TRBD1 might be the D (6 bases). The germline V gene encodes CDR1 SGDLS and CDR2 YYNGEE. The CDR3 runs to 15 residues. V was clipped by 3 bases and J by 6 bases, with 15 bases between them. CDR3 in amino acids: CASSAAGTSYEKLFF. The CDR3 nucleotides are TGTGCCAGCAGCGCTGCCGGGACAAGCTATGAAAAACTGTTTTTT.

The rearrangement links TRBV5-1 to TRBJ1-5; D gene ambiguous. The V end was cut by 4 bases, the J end by 7 bases, with 12 bases between. The CDR3 is made up of 13 amino acids. Germline CDR1 and CDR2: SGHRS and YFSETQ. The CDR3 DNA reads as TGCGCCAGCAGCAGTCGATCCGGGCAGCCCCAGCATTTT. Translation gives CASSSRSGQPQHF.

This chain connects TRBV6-5 to TRBJ2-2, with D maybe TRBD1 (5 bases). Germline loops: CDR1 MNHEY, CDR2 SVGAGI. Deletions cut 2 bases from V and 6 bases from J, with 7 bases between. The CDR3 contains 13 residues. CDR3: CASSYGAAGELFF. As DNA, the CDR3 is TGTGCCAGCAGTTACGGGGCGGCCGGGGAGCTGTTTTTT.

The rearrangement uses TRBV9 and TRBJ2-2; a weak D match, TRBD2 (6 bases). The V gene lost 4 bases and the J gene lost 5 bases, with 9 bases spanning the gap. CDR1 and CDR2 from the germline V gene are SGDLS and YYNGEE. This CDR3 contains 13 residues. The CDR3 loop reads CASSFGGTGELFF. The CDR3 DNA follows: TGTGCCAGCAGCTTCGGGGGAACCGGGGAGCTGTTTTTT.

This chain uses TRBV6-5 with TRBJ1-1, with unresolved D. The V gene's germline CDR1 is MNHEY and CDR2 SVGAGI. This CDR3 region has 14 residues. Trimming shortened V by 4 bases and J by 3 bases, and 12 bases separated the two germline ends. The CDR3 protein is CASSSQRPHTEAFF. Written as DNA, the CDR3 is TGTGCCAGCAGTTCACAGCGGCCCCACACTGAAGCTTTCTTT.

This chain connects TRBV4-1 to TRBJ2-7, with D tentatively TRBD1 (5 bases). The V gene's germline CDR1 is MGHRA and CDR2 YSYEKL. Trimming removed 0 bases at V and 3 bases at J, with 12 bases between. The CDR3 extends over 15 amino acids. The CDR3 sequence is CASSQDETEYYEQYF. The CDR3 nucleotides are TGCGCCAGCAGCCAAGATGAGACAGAGTACTACGAGCAGTACTTC.

The chain couples TRBV11-2 to TRBJ2-3, with 13 bases that match TRBD2. The CDR3 consists of 18 residues. Germline loops: CDR1 SGHAT, CDR2 FQNNGV. The ends lost 4 bases at V and 0 bases at J; junction bases unmatched: 7. The CDR3 coding sequence is TGTGCCAGCAGCTGGGGACTAGCGGGGTACTCTAGCACAGATACGCAGTATTTT. Its translation: CASSWGLAGYSSTDTQYF.

The V gene is TRBV19, the J gene TRBJ1-1; 7 positions match TRBD1. There are 14 residues in the CDR3. CDR1 and CDR2 from the germline V gene are LNHDA and SQIVND (reference sequence). With V trimmed by 6 bases and J by 11 bases, 15 bases remained unmatched. CDR3 region: CASRPGTANRDAFF. The CDR3 region has the DNA TGTGCCAGTAGACCTGGGACAGCGAATCGAGATGCTTTCTTT.

V usage is TRBV13 and J usage is TRBJ2-7, with D unclear. The CDR3 totals 12 residues. Trimming left V 2 bases short and J 1 base short, with 3 bases between. The germline V gene encodes CDR1 PRHDT and CDR2 FYEKMQ (reference sequence). The CDR3 DNA sequence: TGTGCCAGCAGCTTATTATCCTACGAGCAGTACTTC. It encodes CASSLLSYEQYF.

The chain joins TRBV11-2 to TRBJ2-3; D perhaps matches TRBD2 (5 bases). CDR3 size: 13 residues. Deletions cut 3 bases from V and 6 bases from J, with 10 bases between. CDR1 SGHAT and CDR2 FQNNGV come from the germline V gene. CDR3 coding DNA: TGTGCCAGCAGCTTCCGGGGTTCGGATACGCAGTATTTT. Its translation is CASSFRGSDTQYF.

This chain joins TRBV27 and TRBJ2-7; TRBD2 matches at 12 bases. V lost 8 bases and J lost 3; bases outside the gene matches: 11. The CDR3 runs to 16 residues. CDR1 is MNHEY, CDR2 SMNVEV, per germline (reference sequence). CDR3 sequence (DNA): TGTGCCAGCCGAATGAGACTAGCGGGAGAGAGCTACGAGCAGTACTTC. It specifies CASRMRLAGESYEQYF.

The chain links TRBV28 to TRBJ1-5; maybe TRBD1 (5 bases). The V gene lost 5 bases and the J gene lost 5 bases, with 7 bases spanning the gap. There are 12 residues in the CDR3. CDR1 and CDR2 (germline): MDHEN, SYDVKM. The CDR3 protein is CASSGGDQPQHF. DNA for the CDR3: TGTGCCAGCAGTGGGGGGGATCAGCCCCAGCATTTT.

This clone has just one count. This sequence joins TRBV13 and TRBJ2-1, with 10 nucleotides matching TRBD1. The ends lost 1 base at V and 6 bases at J; junction bases unmatched: 9. The CDR3 contains 17 residues. Germline CDR1 is PRHDT and CDR2 is FYEKMQ (reference sequence). CDR3 nucleotides: TGTGCCAGCAGCTTAGCCCCCGGGACAGGGGTGGTCAATGAGCAGTTCTTC. Translating gives CASSLAPGTGVVNEQFF. The full variable domain, with the rest looked up from reference TRBV13 and TRBJ2-1, is AAGVIQSPRHLIKEKRETATLKCYPIPRHDTVYWYQQGPGQDPQFLISFYEKMQSDKGSIPDRFSAQQFSDYHSELNMSSLELGDSALYFCASSLAPGTGVVNEQFFGPGTRLTVL.